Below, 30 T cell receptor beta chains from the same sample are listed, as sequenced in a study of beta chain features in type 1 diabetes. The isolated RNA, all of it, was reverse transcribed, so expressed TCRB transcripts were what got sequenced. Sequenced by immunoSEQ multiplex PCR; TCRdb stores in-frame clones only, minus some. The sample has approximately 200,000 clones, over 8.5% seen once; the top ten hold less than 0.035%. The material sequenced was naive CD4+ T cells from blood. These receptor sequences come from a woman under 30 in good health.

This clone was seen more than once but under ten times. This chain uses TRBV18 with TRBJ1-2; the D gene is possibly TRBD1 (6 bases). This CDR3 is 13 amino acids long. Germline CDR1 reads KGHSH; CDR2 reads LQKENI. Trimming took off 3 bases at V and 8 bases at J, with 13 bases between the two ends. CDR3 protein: CASSPEQGTGYTF. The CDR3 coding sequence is TGTGCCAGCTCACCGGAACAGGGAACCGGCTACACCTTC.

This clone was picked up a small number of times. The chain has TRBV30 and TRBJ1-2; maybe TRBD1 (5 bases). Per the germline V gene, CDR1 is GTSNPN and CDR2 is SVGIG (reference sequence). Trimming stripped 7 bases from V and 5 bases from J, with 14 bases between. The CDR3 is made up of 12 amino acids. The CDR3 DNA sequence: TGTGCCTCCCAGGAGGGGTCTTATGGCTACACCTTC. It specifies CASQEGSYGYTF.

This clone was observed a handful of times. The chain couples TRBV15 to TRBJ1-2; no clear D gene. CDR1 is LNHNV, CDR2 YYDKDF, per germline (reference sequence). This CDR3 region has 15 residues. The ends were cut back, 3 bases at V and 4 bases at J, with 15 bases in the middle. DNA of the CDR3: TGTGCCACCAGCAGTTGGACGGGGTCCCCCTATGGCTACACCTTC. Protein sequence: CATSSWTGSPYGYTF.

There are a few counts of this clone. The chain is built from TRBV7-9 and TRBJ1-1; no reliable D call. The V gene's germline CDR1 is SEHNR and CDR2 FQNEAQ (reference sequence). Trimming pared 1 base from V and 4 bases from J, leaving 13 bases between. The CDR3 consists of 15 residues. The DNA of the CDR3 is TGTGCCAGCAGCTTAGACACCCGCGCGGGCACTGAAGCTTTCTTT. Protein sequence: CASSLDTRAGTEAFF.

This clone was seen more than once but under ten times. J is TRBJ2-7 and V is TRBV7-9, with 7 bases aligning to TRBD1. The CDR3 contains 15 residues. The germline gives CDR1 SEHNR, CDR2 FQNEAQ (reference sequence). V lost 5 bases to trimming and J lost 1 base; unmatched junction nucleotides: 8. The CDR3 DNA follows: TGTGCCAGCAGCACAACCCGGGACAGATCCTACGAGCAGTACTTC. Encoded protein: CASSTTRDRSYEQYF. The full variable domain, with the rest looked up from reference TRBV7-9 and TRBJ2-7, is DTGVSQNPRHKITKRGQNVTFRCDPISEHNRLYWYRQTLGQGPEFLTYFQNEAQLEKSRLLSDRFSAERPKGSFSTLEIQRTEQGDSAMYLCASSTTRDRSYEQYFGPGTRLTVT.

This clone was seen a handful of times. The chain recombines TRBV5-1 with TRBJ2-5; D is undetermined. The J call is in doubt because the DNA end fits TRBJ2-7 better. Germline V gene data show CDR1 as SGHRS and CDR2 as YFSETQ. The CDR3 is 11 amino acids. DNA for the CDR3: TGCGCCAGCAGCTTGGACTACGAGCAGTACTTC. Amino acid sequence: CASSLDYEQYF.

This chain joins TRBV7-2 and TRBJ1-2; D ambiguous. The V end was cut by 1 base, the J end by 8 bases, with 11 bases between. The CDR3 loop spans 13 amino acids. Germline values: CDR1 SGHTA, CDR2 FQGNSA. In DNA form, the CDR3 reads TGTGCCAGCAGCTTAGAACGCGGTCTCGGCTACACCTTC. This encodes CASSLERGLGYTF.

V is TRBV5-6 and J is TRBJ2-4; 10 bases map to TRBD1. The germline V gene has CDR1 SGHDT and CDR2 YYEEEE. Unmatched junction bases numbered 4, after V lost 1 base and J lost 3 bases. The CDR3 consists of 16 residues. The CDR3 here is CASSLFGTGDKNIQYF. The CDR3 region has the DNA TGTGCCAGCAGCTTGTTTGGGACAGGGGACAAAAACATTCAGTACTTC.

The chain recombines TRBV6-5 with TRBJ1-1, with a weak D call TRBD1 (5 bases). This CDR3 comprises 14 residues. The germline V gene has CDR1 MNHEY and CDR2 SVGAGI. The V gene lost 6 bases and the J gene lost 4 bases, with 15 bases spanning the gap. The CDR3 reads CASSPGTYSTEAFF. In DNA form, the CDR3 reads TGTGCCAGCAGCCCCGGGACTTACAGCACTGAAGCTTTCTTT.

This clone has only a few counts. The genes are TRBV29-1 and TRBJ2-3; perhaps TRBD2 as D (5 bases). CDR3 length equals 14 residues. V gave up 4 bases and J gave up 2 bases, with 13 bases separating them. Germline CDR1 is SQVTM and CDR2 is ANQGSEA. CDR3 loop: CSVVKGVSTDTQYF. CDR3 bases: TGCAGCGTTGTGAAGGGAGTATCCACAGATACGCAGTATTTT.

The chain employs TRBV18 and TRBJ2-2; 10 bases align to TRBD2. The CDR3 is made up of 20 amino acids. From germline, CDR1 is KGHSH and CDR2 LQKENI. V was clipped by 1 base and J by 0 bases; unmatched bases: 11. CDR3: CASSPRSLAGVSANTGELFF. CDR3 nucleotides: TGTGCCAGCTCACCACGTTCGCTAGCGGGAGTTTCTGCGAACACCGGGGAGCTGTTTTTT.

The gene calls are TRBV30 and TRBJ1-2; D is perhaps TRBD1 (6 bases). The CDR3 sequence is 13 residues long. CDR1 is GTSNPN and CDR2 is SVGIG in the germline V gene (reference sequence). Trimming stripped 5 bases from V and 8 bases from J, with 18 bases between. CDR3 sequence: CAWETGPLRGYTF. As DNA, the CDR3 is TGTGCCTGGGAAACAGGGCCCCTCCGCGGCTACACCTTC.

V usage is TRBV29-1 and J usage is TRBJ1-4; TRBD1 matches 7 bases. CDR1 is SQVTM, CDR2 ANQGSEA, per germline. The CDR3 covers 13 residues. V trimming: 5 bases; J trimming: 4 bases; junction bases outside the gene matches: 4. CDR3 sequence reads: CSVFGQDNEKLFF. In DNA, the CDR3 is TGCAGCGTTTTCGGACAGGATAATGAAAAACTGTTTTTT.

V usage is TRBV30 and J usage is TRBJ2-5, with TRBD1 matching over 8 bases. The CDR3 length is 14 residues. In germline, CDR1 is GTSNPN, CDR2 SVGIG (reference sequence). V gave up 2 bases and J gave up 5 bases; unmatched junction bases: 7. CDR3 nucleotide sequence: TGTGCCTGGAGTTCCGGGACAGGCATGGAGACCCAGTACTTC. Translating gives CAWSSGTGMETQYF.

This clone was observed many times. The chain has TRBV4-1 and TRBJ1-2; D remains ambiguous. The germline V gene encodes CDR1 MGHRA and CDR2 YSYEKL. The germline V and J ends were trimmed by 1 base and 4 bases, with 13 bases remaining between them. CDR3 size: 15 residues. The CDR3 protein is CASSQVGKSSYGYTF. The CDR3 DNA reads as TGCGCCAGCAGCCAAGTCGGGAAGTCAAGCTATGGCTACACCTTC.

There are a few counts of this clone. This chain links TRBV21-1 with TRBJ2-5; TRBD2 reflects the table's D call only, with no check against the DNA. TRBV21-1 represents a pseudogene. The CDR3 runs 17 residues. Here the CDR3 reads CASTSRGGIGAKETQYF. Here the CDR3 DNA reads TGTGCCAGCACCTCGAGGGGAGGAATCGGCGCCAAAGAGACCCAGTACTTC.

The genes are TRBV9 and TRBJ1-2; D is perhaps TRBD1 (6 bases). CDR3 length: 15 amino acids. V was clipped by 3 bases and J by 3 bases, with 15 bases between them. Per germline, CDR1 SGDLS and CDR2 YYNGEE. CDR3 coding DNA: TGTGCCAGCAGCGCTCATACAGGGTTTGACTATGGCTACACCTTC. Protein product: CASSAHTGFDYGYTF.

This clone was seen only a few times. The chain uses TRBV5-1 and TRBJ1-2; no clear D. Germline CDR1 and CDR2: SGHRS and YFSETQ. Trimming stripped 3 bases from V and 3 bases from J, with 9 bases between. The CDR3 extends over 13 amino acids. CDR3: CASSSPTDYGYTF. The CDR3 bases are TGCGCCAGCAGCTCCCCCACTGACTATGGCTACACCTTC.

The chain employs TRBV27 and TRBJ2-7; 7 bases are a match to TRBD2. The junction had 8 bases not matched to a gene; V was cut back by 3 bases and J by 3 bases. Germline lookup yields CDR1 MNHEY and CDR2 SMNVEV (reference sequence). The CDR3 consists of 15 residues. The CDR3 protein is CASSLGAGPLYEQYF. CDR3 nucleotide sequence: TGTGCCAGCAGTTTGGGAGCGGGACCTCTCTACGAGCAGTACTTC.

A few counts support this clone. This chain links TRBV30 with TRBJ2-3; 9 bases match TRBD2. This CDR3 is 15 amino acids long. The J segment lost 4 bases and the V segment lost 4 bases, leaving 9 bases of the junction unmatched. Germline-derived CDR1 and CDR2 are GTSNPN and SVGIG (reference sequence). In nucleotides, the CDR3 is TGTGCCTGGAAGGGGCTAGCGGGAACCGCAGATACGCAGTATTTT. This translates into CAWKGLAGTADTQYF. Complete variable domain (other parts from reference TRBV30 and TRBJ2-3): SQTIHQWPATLVQPVGSPLSLECTVEGTSNPNLYWYRQAAGRGLQLLFYSVGIGQISSEVPQNLSASRPQDRQFILSSKKLLLSDSGFYLCAWKGLAGTADTQYFGPGTRLTVL.

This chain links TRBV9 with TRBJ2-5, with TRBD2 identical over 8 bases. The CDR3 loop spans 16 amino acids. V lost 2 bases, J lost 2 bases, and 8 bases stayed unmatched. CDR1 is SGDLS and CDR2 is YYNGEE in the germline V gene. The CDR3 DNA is TGTGCCAGCAGCGTGGGAAGGGCTAGCGGGCAAGAGACCCAGTACTTC. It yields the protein CASSVGRASGQETQYF.

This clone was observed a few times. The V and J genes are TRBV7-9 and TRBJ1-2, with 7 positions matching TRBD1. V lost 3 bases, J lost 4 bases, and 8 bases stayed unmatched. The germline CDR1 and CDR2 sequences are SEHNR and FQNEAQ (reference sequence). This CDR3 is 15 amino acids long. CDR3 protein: CASSFSDRTFYGYTF. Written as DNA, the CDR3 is TGTGCCAGCAGCTTCTCGGACAGGACGTTCTATGGCTACACCTTC.

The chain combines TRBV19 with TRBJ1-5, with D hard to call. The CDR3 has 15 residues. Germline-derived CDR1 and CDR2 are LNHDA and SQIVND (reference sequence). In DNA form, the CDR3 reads TGTGCAGCCGACACATTCCGGGGTGACAATCAGCCCCAGCATTTT. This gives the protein CAADTFRGDNQPQHF. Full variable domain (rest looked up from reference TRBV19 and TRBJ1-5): DGGITQSPKYLFRKEGQNVTLSCEQNLNHDAMYWYRQDPGQGLRLIYYSQIVNDFQKGDIAEGYSVSREKKESFPLTVTSAQKNPTAFYLCAADTFRGDNQPQHFGDGTRLSIL.

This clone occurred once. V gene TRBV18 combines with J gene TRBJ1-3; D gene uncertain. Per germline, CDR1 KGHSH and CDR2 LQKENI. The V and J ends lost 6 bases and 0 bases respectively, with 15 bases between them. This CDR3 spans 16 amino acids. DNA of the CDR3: TGTGCCAGCTCTCAGCTTTCAGGCAGCTCTGGAAACACCATATATTTT. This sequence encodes CASSQLSGSSGNTIYF.

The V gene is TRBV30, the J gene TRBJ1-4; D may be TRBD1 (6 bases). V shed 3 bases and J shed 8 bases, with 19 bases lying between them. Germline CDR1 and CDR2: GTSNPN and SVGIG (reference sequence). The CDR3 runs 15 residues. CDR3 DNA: TGTGCCTGGAGGGGGTCTCGGGACACGTGGGAAAAACTGTTTTTT. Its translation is CAWRGSRDTWEKLFF.

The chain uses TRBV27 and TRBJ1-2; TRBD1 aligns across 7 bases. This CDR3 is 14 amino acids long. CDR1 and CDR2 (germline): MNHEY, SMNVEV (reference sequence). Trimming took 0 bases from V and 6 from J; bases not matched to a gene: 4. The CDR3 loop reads CASSLSDREDGYTF. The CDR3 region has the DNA TGTGCCAGCAGTTTATCCGACAGGGAAGATGGCTACACCTTC.

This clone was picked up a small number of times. CDR3 sequence: CASSLAGGGQPQHF. The CDR3 coding sequence is TGTGCCAGCAGCTTAGCGGGGGGAGGTCAGCCCCAGCATTTT. The genes are TRBV7-9 and TRBJ1-5; a weak D match, TRBD1 (5 bases). This CDR3 contains 14 residues. CDR1 is SEHNR and CDR2 is FQNEAQ in the germline V gene (reference sequence). V lost 0 bases, J lost 6 bases, and 9 bases lay in between.

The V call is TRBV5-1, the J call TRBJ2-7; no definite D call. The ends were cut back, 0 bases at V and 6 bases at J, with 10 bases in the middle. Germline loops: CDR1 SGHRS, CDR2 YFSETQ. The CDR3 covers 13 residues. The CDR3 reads CASSLDFFLEQYF. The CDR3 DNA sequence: TGCGCCAGCAGCTTGGATTTTTTCCTCGAGCAGTACTTC.

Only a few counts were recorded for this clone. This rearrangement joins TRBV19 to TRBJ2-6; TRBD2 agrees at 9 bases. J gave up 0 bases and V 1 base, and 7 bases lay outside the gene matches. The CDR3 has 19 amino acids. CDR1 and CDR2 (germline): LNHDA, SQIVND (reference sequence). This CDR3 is CASSIGSGRFLSGANVLTF. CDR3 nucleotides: TGTGCCAGTAGTATAGGCAGCGGGAGGTTCCTCTCTGGGGCCAACGTCCTGACTTTC.

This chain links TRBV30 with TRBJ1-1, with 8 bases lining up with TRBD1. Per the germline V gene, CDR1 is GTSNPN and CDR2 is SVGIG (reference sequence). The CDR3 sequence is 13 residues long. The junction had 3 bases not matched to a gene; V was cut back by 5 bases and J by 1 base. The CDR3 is CAWRTGRNTEAFF. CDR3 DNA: TGTGCCTGGCGGACAGGGCGGAACACTGAAGCTTTCTTT.